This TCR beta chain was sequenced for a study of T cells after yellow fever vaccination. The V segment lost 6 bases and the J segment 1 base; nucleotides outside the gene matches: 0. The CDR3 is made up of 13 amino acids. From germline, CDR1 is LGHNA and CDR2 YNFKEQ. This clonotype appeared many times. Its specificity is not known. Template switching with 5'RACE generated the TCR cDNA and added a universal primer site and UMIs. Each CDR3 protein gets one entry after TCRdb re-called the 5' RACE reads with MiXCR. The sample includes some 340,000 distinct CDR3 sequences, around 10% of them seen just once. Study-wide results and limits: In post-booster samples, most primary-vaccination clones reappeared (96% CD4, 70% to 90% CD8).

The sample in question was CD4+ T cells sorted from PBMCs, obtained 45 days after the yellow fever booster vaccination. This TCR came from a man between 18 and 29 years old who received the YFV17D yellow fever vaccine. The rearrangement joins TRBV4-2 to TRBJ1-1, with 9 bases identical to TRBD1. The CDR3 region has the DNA TGTGCCAGCAGGGGACAGGGGAACACTGAAGCTTTCTTT. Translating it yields CASRGQGNTEAFF.